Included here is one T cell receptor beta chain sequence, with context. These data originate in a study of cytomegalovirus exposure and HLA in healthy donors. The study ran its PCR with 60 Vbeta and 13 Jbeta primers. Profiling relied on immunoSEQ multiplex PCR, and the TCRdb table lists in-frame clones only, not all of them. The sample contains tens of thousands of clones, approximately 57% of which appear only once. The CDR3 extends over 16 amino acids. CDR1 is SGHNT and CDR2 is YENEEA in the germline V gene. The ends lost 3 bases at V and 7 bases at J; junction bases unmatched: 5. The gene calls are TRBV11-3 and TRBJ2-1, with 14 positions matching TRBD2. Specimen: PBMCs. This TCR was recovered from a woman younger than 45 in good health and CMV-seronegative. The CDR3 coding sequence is TGTGCCAGCAGCTTCGGACTAGCGGGAGGTAGGAATGAGCAGTTCTTC. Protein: CASSFGLAGGRNEQFF.